This entry is about one T cell receptor (beta chain). TCRdb redid the calling of the 5' RACE reads with MiXCR, one entry per CDR3 protein. The repertoire holds tens of thousands of distinct CDR3 sequences, with about 11% as singletons. The germline gives CDR1 SQVTM, CDR2 ANQGSEA. The CDR3 length is 12 residues. The ends were cut back, 4 bases at V and 7 bases at J, with 13 bases in the middle. These data come from a study of early T cells in non-severe SARS-CoV-2 infection. The sequence came from an adult who was a healthcare worker with PCR-confirmed SARS-CoV-2 infection or an uninfected control (not recorded which). The donor label of this sample is uncertain. The gene calls are TRBV29-1 and TRBJ2-5; possibly TRBD1 or TRBD2 for D (5 bases each). The starting material was whole blood, obtained at baseline. Written as DNA, the CDR3 is TGCAGCGTTGGAGAGGGGTTGGGGACCCAGTACTTC. It yields the protein CSVGEGLGTQYF.